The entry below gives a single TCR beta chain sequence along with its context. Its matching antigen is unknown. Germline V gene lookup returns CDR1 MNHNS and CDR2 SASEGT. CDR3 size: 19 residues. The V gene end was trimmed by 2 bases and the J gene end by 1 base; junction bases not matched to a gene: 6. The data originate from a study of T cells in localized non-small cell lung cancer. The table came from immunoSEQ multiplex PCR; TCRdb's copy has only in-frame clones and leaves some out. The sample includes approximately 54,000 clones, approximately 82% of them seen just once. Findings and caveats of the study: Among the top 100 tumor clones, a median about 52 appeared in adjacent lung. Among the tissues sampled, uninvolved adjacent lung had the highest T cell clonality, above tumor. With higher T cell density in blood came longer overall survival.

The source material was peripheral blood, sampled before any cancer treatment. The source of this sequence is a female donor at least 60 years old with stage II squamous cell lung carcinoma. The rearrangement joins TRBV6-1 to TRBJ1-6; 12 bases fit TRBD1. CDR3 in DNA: TGTGCCAGCAGTGAACCGGGACAGGGGGCGATATCCTATAATTCACCCCTCCACTTT. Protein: CASSEPGQGAISYNSPLHF.